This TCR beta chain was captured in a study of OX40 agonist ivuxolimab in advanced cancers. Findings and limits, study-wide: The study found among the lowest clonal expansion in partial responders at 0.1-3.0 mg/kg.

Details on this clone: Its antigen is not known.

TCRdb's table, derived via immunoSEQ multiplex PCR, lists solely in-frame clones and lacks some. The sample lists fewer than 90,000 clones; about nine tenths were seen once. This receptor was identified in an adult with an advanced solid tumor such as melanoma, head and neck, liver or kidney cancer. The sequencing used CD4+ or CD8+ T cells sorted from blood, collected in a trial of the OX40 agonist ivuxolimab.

CDR3 DNA sequence: TGTGCCAGCAGTGGGGGTCTCGGACAGGGGTTCTCTGGGGCCAACGTCCTGACTTTC. Residues: CASSGGLGQGFSGANVLTF. This chain links TRBV6-1 with TRBJ2-6; 9 bases line up with TRBD1. Unmatched junction bases numbered 10, after V lost 4 bases and J lost 0 bases. The CDR3 extends over 19 amino acids. Germline-derived CDR1 and CDR2 are MNHNS and SASEGT.